This T cell receptor beta chain was sequenced for a study of identical twins (dated by TCRdb to the mid-2010s). Looking at the study overall: To test whether fetal clonotypes persist, the study used deep sequencing on TCR alpha and beta repertoires from monozygotic twins, unrelated adults of various ages, and cord blood. To rule out contamination, replicate twin experiments were performed at different times with different library preparation protocols.

The V and J ends are trimmed by 5 bases and 0 bases, leaving 9 bases between them. From the cysteine up to the phenylalanine, the CDR3 has a length of 13 residues. The read is trimmed to its CDR3 DNA, 39 bases read in frame from base 1. CDR1 and CDR2 were assigned from the germline V gene as SGHRS and YFSETQ. Library construction relied on 5' RACE. The instrument was an Illumina HiSeq 2000. Template switching introduced a universal primer binding site; the final cDNA contained a unique molecular identifier, enabling accurate counting of TCR cDNA molecules. First-strand cDNA for TCR alpha and beta chains was synthesized from specific primers in the conserved constant-segment region. To control for contamination, every cDNA library carried two barcodes: a SMART-Mk sample barcode plus Illumina barcodes. Two successive PCR steps introduced TruSeq adapter sequences along with Illumina sample barcodes. The TCR alpha and beta cDNA libraries were sequenced on the Illumina HiSeq platform using custom primers. The paper's processing steps were these. Unique molecular identifiers were extracted from raw reads with MiGEC, and CDR3 positions were determined with MiXCR. Recombination models were inferred per individual with the repgenHMM and IGoR tools using an EM algorithm. The analysis of shared clonotypes was done with the tcR package in R, with sharing normalized by the product of cloneset sizes. To study raw recombination free of thymic and clonal selection effects, out-of-frame nonproductive sequences were analyzed. TCRdb trimmed the raw reads at Q25, called clones with MiXCR and kept productive beta chains. A single entry per CDR3 protein holds the most common genes and DNA from its merged rows. Here the V and J calls rest on TCRdb's processing, not on the authors' analysis. This sample has about 530,000 distinct CDR3 sequences in its table, and under 25% of those were observed once. About 0.5% of the sample goes to the ten largest clones.

What the work shows at the level of the full study, not this receptor alone: Because the same donors could not be followed over many years, the conclusions relied on cross-sectional statistical analysis. Compared with coincidental sharing between unrelated individuals, out-of-frame TCR alpha sequences shared between twins showed an excess of sequences with low generation probability. Invariant T cells such as MAIT and iNKT could partly confound zero-insertion analyses, although diverse VJ usage argued against such confounding for most clonotypes. Excess twin sharing in beta out-of-frame sequences was weaker because fewer shared sequences lowered the signal-to-noise ratio. Fewer insertions were carried by abundant cord blood beta clonotypes; a weaker similar trend was observed in young adult naive repertoires, while no such trend was observed in memory repertoires. In monozygotic twins, recombination models systematically underestimated out-of-frame TCR alpha sharing, but the models matched the sharing seen between unrelated individuals.

Only healthy Caucasian donors were included. The twin cohort consisted of three pairs of female monozygotic twins, all aged roughly 18 to 30 years. Positive isolation kits from Invitrogen were used to isolate CD4+ and CD8+ T cell populations. Remarks on this clonotype: Its recognized antigen is unknown. No qualities accompany the bases; no much larger clone lies one base away.

The sample also formed part of further work on yellow fever vaccine responses in identical twins. From the second report: According to the authors, in identical twins the way T cells responded to vaccination appeared partly convergent and partly personalized. The study precisely tracked vaccine-responding T cell clones in identical twins.

The sample comprised CD4+ T cells sorted from blood. The V and J segments used are TRBV5-1 and TRBJ2-7, with the D gene not confidently named. The source of this sequence is a woman aged 18-29 years in good health. The CDR3 has the sequence CASRARSSYEQYF. Read as DNA, the sequence is TGCGCCAGCAGGGCCAGGAGCTCCTACGAGCAGTACTTC.